Below are 9 T cell receptor beta chains sequenced from a single sample in a study of T cell repertoires in cytomegalovirus infection. TCRdb used MiXCR to reprocess the reads, holding one entry per CDR3 protein. The table records just under 300,000 distinct CDR3 sequences, 9.6% of them present only once. The specimen was PBMCs. The receptors come from a human donor in good health (CMV status not recorded). Some clones in this sample may be carry-over from other donors' samples.

This clonotype was found many times. The CDR3 sequence is CASSQIGTVGKLFF. CDR3 DNA: TGTGCCAGCAGCCAAATCGGGACGGTCGGGAAACTGTTTTTT. This chain uses TRBV14 with TRBJ1-4; possibly TRBD1 for D (5 bases). From germline, CDR1 is SGHDN and CDR2 FVKESK. The CDR3 totals 14 residues. Trimming took off 2 bases at V and 11 bases at J, with 15 bases between the two ends.

This clonotype was seen at least ten times. V gene TRBV7-2 combines with J gene TRBJ2-7; TRBD2 matches 7 bases. Germline V CDR1 and CDR2: SGHTA, FQGNSA. This CDR3 contains 14 residues. V gave up 1 base and J gave up 2 bases; unmatched junction bases: 2. The CDR3 loop reads CASSLGGGAYEQYF. CDR3 nucleotide sequence: TGTGCCAGCAGCTTAGGCGGGGGTGCCTACGAGCAGTACTTC.

This clonotype was counted many times. DNA of the CDR3: TGCAGTGCTAGAGATAGAACGGTTATCCTAGAAGCTTTCTTT. Amino acid sequence: CSARDRTVILEAFF. The rearrangement joins TRBV20-1 to TRBJ1-1; D call uncertain. Trimming shortened V by 0 bases and J by 8 bases, and 16 bases separated the two germline ends. The length of the CDR3 is 14 residues. In germline, CDR1 is DFQATT, CDR2 SNEGSKA (reference sequence).

This clonotype was seen more than once but under ten times. The V and J genes are TRBV4-1 and TRBJ2-2; 11 positions match TRBD1. V gave up 4 bases and J gave up 9 bases; unmatched junction bases: 7. Per the germline V gene, CDR1 is MGHRA and CDR2 is YSYEKL. This CDR3 is built from 15 residues. The CDR3 loop is CASSLGQGAFRELFF. In DNA form, the CDR3 reads TGCGCCAGCAGCCTCGGACAGGGGGCGTTCCGGGAGCTGTTTTTT.

This clonotype was seen at least ten times. This chain joins TRBV7-2 and TRBJ1-2, with D possibly being TRBD1 (5 bases). Per germline, CDR1 SGHTA and CDR2 FQGNSA. There are 15 residues in the CDR3. Deletions cut 1 base from V and 7 bases from J, with 16 bases between. The CDR3 protein is CASSLGGAGGGGYTF. CDR3 nucleotide sequence: TGTGCCAGCAGCTTAGGTGGGGCCGGGGGTGGTGGCTACACCTTC. The whole variable domain, filled in from reference TRBV7-2 and TRBJ1-2, reads GAGVSQSPSNKVTEKGKDVELRCDPISGHTALYWYRQSLGQGLEFLIYFQGNSAPDKSGLPSDRFSAERTGGSVSTLTIQRTQQEDSAVYLCASSLGGAGGGGYTFGSGTRLTVV.

The table lists this clonotype with many counts. This rearrangement joins TRBV12-3 or TRBV12-4 to TRBJ2-2; tentatively, D is TRBD2 (6 bases). This CDR3 spans 14 amino acids. The V end lost 6 bases, the J end lost 1 base, and 9 bases lay between the germline ends. The chain's CDR3 is CASSWRGNTGELFF. CDR3 in DNA: TGTGCCAGCAGCTGGAGGGGGAACACCGGGGAGCTGTTTTTT.

The rearrangement joins TRBV29-1 to TRBJ2-7; D ambiguous. Trimming stripped 0 bases from V and 9 bases from J, with 15 bases between. The CDR3 contains 13 residues. Germline values: CDR1 SQVTM, CDR2 ANQGSEA. The CDR3 loop reads CSVEEQEYLGQYF. The CDR3 DNA follows: TGCAGCGTTGAAGAGCAGGAGTATTTGGGGCAGTACTTC.

This clonotype was seen a handful of times. The gene calls are TRBV29-1 and TRBJ2-5; D unclear. The CDR3 covers 12 residues. Germline-derived CDR1 and CDR2 are SQVTM and ANQGSEA. V was pared by 4 bases and J by 3 bases, with 9 bases between. The CDR3 sequence: CSVVHPKETQYF. DNA of the CDR3: TGCAGCGTTGTTCACCCCAAAGAGACCCAGTACTTC.

Comment on this clonotype: A much larger clone lies a single base off, so this may be a read error. This chain joins TRBV20-1 and TRBJ2-1; D ambiguous. Germline V lookup: CDR1 DFQATT, CDR2 SNEGSKA (reference sequence). The V and J ends lost 6 bases and 4 bases respectively, with 16 bases between them. The CDR3 is 14 residues long. The CDR3 loop is CSAKASGSYNEQFF. The CDR3 coding sequence is TGCAGTGCAAAAGCCTCTGGAAGTTACAATGAGCAGTTCTTC.